This TCR beta chain stems from a study of T cell responses to AZD1222 COVID-19 vaccine. Looked up from germline, CDR1 is ENHRY and CDR2 is SYGVKD. The CDR3 has 16 amino acids. Unmatched junction bases numbered 5, after V lost 0 bases and J lost 3 bases. This clone has more than one count but fewer than ten. As yet, its antigen is unknown. Notes on the study in general: Unmutated regions of variants are reportedly targeted by nearly half of spike-specific TCRs.

Measured with immunoSEQ multiplex PCR; TCRdb has only the in-frame clones, and not every one. The sample consists of over 150,000 clones, just over 90% of them appearing once. The sequence was obtained from an adult in good health. The sequencing used peripheral blood, collected on day 0 of MenACWY control vaccination. This chain connects TRBV10-3 to TRBJ2-1, with 7 positions matching TRBD2. The CDR3 region has the DNA TGTGCCATCAGTGAGTCTCAGGGCGGGGGCTACAATGAGCAGTTCTTC. It is translated as CAISESQGGGYNEQFF.